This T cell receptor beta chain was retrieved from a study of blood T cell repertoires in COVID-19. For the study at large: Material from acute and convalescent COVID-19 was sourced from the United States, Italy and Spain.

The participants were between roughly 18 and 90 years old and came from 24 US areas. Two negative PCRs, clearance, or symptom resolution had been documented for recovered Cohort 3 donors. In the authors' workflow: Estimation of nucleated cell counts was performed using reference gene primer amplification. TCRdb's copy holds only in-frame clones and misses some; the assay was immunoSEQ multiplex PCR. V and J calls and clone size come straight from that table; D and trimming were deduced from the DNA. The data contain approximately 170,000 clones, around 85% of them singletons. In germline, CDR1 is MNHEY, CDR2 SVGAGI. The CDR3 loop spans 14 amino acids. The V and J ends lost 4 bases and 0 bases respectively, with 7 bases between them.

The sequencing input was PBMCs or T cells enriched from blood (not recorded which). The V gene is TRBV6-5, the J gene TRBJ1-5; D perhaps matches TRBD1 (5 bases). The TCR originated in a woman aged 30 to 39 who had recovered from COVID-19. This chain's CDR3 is CASSLGASNQPQHF. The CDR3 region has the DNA TGTGCCAGCAGTTTAGGGGCTAGCAATCAGCCCCAGCATTTT.